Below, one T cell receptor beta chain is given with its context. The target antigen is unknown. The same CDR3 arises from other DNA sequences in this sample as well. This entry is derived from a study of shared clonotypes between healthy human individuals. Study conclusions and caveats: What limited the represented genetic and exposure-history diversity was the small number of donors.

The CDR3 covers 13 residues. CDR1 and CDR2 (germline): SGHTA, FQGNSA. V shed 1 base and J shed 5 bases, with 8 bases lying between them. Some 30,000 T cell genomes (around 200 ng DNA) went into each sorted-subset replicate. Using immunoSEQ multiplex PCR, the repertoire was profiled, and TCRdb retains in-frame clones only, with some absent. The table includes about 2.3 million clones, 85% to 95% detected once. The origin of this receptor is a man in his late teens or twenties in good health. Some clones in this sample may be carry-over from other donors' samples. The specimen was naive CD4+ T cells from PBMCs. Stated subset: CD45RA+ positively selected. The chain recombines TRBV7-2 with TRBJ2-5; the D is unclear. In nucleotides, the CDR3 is TGTGCCAGCAGCTTAGGGCGGTCGGAGACCCAGTACTTC. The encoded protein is CASSLGRSETQYF. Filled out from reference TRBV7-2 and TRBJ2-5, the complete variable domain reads GAGVSQSPSNKVTEKGKDVELRCDPISGHTALYWYRQSLGQGLEFLIYFQGNSAPDKSGLPSDRFSAERTGGSVSTLTIQRTQQEDSAVYLCASSLGRSETQYFGPGTRLLVL.